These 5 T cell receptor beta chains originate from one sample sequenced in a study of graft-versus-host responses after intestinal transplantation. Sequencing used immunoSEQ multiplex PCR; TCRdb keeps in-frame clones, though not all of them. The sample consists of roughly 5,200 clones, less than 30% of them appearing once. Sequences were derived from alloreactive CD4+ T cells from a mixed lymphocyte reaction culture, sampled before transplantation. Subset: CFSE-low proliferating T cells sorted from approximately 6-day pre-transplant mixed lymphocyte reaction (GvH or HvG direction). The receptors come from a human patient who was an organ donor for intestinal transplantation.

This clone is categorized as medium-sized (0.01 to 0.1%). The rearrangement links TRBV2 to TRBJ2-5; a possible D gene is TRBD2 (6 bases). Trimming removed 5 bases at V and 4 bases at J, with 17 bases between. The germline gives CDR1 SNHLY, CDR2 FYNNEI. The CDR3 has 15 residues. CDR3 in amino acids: CASSLNGRMRETQYF. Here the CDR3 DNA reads TGTGCCAGCAGTCTAAATGGGAGGATGAGAGAGACCCAGTACTTC.

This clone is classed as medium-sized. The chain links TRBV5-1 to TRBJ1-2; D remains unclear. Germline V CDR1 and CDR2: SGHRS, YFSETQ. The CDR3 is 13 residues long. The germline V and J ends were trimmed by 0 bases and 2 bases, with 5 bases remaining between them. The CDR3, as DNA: TGCGCCAGCAGCTTGGGGCAAAACTATGGCTACACCTTC. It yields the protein CASSLGQNYGYTF.

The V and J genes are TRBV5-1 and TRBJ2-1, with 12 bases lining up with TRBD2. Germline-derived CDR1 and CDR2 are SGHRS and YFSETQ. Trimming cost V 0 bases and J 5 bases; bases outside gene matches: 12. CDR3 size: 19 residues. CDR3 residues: CASSLAFGTSGLVNNEQFF. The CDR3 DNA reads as TGCGCCAGCAGCTTGGCTTTTGGGACTAGCGGGCTTGTCAACAATGAGCAGTTCTTC.

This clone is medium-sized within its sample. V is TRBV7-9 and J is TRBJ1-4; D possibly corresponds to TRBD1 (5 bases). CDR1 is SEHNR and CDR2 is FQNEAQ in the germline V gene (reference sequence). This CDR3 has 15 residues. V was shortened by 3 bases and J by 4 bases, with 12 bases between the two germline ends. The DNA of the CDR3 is TGTGCCAGCAGCTTGGGTCCAGGGATTAATGAAAAACTGTTTTTT. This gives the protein CASSLGPGINEKLFF.

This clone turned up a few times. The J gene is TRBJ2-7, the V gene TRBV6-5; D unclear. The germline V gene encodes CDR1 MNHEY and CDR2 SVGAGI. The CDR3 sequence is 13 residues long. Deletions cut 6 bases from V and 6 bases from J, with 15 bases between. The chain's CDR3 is CASRSVPSSEQYF. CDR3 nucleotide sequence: TGTGCCAGCAGAAGCGTGCCCTCGAGCGAGCAGTACTTC.